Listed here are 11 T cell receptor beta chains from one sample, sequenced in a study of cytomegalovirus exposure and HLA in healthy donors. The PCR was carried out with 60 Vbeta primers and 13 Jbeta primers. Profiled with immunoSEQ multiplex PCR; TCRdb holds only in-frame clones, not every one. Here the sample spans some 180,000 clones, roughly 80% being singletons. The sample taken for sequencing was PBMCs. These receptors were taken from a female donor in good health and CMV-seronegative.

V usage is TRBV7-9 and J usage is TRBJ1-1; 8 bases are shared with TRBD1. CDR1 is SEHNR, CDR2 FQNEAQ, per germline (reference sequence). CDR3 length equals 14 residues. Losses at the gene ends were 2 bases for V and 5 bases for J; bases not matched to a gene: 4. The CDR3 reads CASSLQGAPTEAFF. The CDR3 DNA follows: TGTGCCAGCAGCTTACAGGGGGCGCCGACTGAAGCTTTCTTT.

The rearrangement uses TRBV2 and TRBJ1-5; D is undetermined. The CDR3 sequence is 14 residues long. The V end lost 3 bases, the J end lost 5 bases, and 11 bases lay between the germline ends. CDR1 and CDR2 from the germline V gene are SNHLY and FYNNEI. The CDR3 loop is CASSDSLTHQPQHF. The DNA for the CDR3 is TGTGCCAGCAGTGATAGCCTAACCCATCAGCCCCAGCATTTT.

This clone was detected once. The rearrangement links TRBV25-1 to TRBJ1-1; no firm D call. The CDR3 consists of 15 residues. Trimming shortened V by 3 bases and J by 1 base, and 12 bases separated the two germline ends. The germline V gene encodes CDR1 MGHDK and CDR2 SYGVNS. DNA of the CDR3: TGTGCCAGCAGTGACGAGAGGTCGGGGAACACTGAAGCTTTCTTT. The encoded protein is CASSDERSGNTEAFF.

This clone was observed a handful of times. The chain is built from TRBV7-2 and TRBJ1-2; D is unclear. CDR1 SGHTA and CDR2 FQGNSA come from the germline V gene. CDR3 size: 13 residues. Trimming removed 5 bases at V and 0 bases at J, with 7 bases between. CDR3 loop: CASSRSPNYGYTF. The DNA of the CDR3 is TGTGCCAGCAGCCGGAGCCCTAACTATGGCTACACCTTC. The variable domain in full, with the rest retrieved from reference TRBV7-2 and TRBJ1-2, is GAGVSQSPSNKVTEKGKDVELRCDPISGHTALYWYRQSLGQGLEFLIYFQGNSAPDKSGLPSDRFSAERTGGSVSTLTIQRTQQEDSAVYLCASSRSPNYGYTFGSGTRLTVV.

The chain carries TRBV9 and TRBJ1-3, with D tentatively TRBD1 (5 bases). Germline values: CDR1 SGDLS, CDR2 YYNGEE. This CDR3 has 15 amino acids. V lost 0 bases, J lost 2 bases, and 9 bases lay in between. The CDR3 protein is CASSVVGGTGNTIYF. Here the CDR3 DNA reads TGTGCCAGCAGCGTAGTGGGGGGTACTGGAAACACCATATATTTT.

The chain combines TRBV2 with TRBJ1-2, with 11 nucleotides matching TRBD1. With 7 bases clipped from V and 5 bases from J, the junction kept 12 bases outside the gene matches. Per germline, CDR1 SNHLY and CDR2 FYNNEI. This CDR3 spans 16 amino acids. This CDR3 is CASKMPTGTGGYGYTF. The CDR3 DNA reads TGTGCCAGCAAGATGCCAACCGGGACAGGGGGATATGGCTACACCTTC.

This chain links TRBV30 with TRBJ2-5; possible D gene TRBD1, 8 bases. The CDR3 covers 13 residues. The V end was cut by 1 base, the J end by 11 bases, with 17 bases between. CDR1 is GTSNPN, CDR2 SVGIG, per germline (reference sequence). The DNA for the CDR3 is TGTGCCTGGAGTGGACACACAGGGGGGGAGCAGTACTTC. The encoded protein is CAWSGHTGGEQYF.

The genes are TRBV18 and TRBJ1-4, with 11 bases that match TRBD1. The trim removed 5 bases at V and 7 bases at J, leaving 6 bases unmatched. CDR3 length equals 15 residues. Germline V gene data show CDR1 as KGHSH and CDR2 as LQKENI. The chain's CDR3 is CASSSPDRGLEKLFF. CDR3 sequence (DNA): TGTGCCAGCTCATCCCCGGACAGGGGGCTTGAAAAACTGTTTTTT.

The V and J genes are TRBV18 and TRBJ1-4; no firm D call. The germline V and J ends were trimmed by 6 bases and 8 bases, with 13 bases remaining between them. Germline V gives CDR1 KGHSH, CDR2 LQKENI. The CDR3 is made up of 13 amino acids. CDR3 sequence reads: CASSNQRREKLFF. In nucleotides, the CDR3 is TGTGCCAGCTCTAACCAAAGGAGGGAAAAACTGTTTTTT.

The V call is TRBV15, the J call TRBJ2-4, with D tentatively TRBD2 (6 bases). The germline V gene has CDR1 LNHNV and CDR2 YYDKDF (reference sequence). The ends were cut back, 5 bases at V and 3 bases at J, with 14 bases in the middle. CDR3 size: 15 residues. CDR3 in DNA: TGTGCCACCAGCGGCGACCTGGGGGGCAAAAACATTCAGTACTTC. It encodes CATSGDLGGKNIQYF.

The CDR3 sequence is CASSAGTGGNIQYF. In DNA, the CDR3 is TGTGCCAGCAGCGCCGGGACAGGGGGTAACATTCAGTACTTC. The rearrangement uses TRBV2 and TRBJ2-4, with 11 bases matching TRBD1. The V gene end was trimmed by 6 bases and the J gene end by 7 bases; junction bases not matched to a gene: 5. Germline V gives CDR1 SNHLY, CDR2 FYNNEI. The CDR3 consists of 14 residues.